This T cell receptor (beta chain) originates from a study of T cells in Graves' hyperthyroidism and ophthalmopathy. Study findings and constraints: Expanded thyroid clonotypes (above 0.001) were mostly also found in blood.

The CDR3 contains 16 residues. The V gene's germline CDR1 is MDHEN and CDR2 SYDVKM. J lost 4 bases, V lost 5 bases, and 8 bases had no gene match. For this clonotype: Its antigen is not known.

Regions amplified from RNA transcripts were the TCR beta CDR3 regions. Using the HTBI primer set, a first-round RT-PCR was run on the TCR CDR3. TCRdb re-called the multiplex PCR reads with MiXCR, one entry per CDR3 protein. The repertoire holds some 580,000 distinct CDR3 sequences, with roughly 15% as singletons. The TCR sequence derives from a middle-aged woman with Graves' ophthalmopathy. The V call is TRBV28, the J call TRBJ2-1; TRBD2 matches at 10 bases. Sequencing was carried out using blood. This CDR3 is CASSPLGLAEYNEQFF. CDR3 coding DNA: TGTGCCAGCAGTCCTCTCGGACTAGCGGAATACAATGAGCAGTTCTTC. Filled out from reference TRBV28 and TRBJ2-1, the complete variable domain reads DVKVTQSSRYLVKRTGEKVFLECVQDMDHENMFWYRQDPGLGLRLIYFSYDVKMKEKGDIPEGYSVSREKKERFSLILESASTNQTSMYLCASSPLGLAEYNEQFFGPGTRLTVL.